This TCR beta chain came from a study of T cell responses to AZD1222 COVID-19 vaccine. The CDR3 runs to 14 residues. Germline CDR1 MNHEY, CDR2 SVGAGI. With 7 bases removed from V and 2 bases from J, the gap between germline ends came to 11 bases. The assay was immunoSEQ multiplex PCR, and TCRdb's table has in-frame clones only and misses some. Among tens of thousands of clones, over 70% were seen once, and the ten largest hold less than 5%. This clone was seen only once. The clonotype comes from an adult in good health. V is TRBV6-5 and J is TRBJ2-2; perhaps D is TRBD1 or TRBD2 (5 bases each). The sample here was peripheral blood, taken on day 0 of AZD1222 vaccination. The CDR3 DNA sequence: TGTGCCAGCACTAAGGGGAGCAACACCGGGGAGCTGTTTTTT. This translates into CASTKGSNTGELFF.